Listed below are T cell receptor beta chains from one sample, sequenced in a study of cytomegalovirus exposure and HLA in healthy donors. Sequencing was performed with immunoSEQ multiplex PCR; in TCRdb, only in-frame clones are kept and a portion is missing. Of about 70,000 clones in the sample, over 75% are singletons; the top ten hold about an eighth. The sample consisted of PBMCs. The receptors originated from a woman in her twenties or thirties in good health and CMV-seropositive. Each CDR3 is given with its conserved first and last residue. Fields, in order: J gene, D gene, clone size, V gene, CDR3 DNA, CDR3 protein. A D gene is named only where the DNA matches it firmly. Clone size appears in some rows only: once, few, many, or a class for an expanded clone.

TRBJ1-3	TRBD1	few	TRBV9	TGTGCCAGCAGCGGTTCCGGGACAGGGGGAAACACCATATATTTT	CASSGSGTGGNTIYF
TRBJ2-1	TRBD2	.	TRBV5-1	TGCGCCAGCAGCGTATTCCGACCCCAACTAGCTGGGGGGGACAATGAGCAGTTCTTC	CASSVFRPQLAGGDNEQFF
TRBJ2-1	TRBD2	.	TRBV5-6	TGTGCCAGCAGCCCCGGGACTAGCGGGATGAATGAGCAGTTCTTC	CASSPGTSGMNEQFF
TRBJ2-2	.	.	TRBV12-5	TGTGCTAGTGCCATGGGCCAGAGGGCGACCGGGGAGCTGTTTTTT	CASAMGQRATGELFF
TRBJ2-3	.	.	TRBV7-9	TGTGCCAGCCGACAGTGGGGTACAGATACGCAGTATTTT	CASRQWGTDTQYF
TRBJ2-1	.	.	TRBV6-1	TGTGCCAGCAGTGAAAACGGGTTTGGATACAATGAGCAGTTCTTC	CASSENGFGYNEQFF
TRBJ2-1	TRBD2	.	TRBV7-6	TGTGCCAGCAGCTTAGGGGGACTAGCGAGGGGGTACCACAATGAGCAGTTCTTC	CASSLGGLARGYHNEQFF
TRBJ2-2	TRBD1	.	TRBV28	TGTGCCAGCAGGAGGACAGGGGCGAACACCGGGGAGCTGTTTTTT	CASRRTGANTGELFF
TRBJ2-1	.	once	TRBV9	TGTGCCAGCTCGACGGGAGCCTACAATGAGCAGTTCTTC	CASSTGAYNEQFF
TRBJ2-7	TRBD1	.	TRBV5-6	TGTGCCAGCAGCGCCGGGACAGCTTCCTACGAGCAGTACTTC	CASSAGTASYEQYF
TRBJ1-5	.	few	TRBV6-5	TGTGCCAGCAGTTACTCGGGGGCCGGTCAGCCCCAGCATTTT	CASSYSGAGQPQHF
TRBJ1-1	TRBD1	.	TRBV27	TGTGCCAGCAGTCAACGACAGGGCCTTGAAGCTTTCTTT	CASSQRQGLEAFF
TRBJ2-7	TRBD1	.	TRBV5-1	TGCGCCAGCAGCTTGGGGGACAGTTCCTACGAGCAGTACTTC	CASSLGDSSYEQYF
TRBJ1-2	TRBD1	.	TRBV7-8	TGTGCCAGCAGCTCAGCTGGGGGACAGGGAGGATATGGCTACACCTTC	CASSSAGGQGGYGYTF
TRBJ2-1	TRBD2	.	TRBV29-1	TGCAGCGTTAGAGGACTAGCGGGAGGACGCAATGAGCAGTTCTTC	CSVRGLAGGRNEQFF
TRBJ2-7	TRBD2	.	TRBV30	TGTGCCTGGAGCCCGGGACTAGCGCTTGCCTACGAGCAGTACTTC	CAWSPGLALAYEQYF
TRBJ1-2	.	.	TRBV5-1	TGCGCCAGCAGCTTGGTAACTGGAGGGGCGGGCTATGGCCACACCTTC	CASSLVTGGAGYGHTF
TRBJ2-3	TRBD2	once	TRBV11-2	TGTGCCAGCAGCCAACTAGCGGGAGTAACCATCGGTACGCAGTATTTT	CASSQLAGVTIGTQYF
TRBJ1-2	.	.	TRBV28	TGTGCCAGCCAACAAAACCGTGAACAGGGAGCCTATGGCTACACCTTC	CASQQNREQGAYGYTF
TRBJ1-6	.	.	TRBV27	TGTGCCAGTTCGACAGAGGCTTTCTATAATTCCCCCCTCCACTTT	CASSTEAFYNSPLHF
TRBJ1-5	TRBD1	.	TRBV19	TGTGCCAGTAGTCGGACAGGGGCTGGTTATAGCAATCAGCCCCAGCATTTT	CASSRTGAGYSNQPQHF
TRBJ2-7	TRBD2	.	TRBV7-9	TGTGCCAGCAGTGAGGGACTAGCGGGCTCCTACGAGCAGTACTTC	CASSEGLAGSYEQYF
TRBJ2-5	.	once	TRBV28	TGTGCCAGCAGTTTATCAGGGCCACAAGAGACCCAGTACTTC	CASSLSGPQETQYF
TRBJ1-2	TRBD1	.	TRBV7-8	TGTGCCAGCAGAGGTGGGACAGGGGAGAAAGGCTACACCTTC	CASRGGTGEKGYTF
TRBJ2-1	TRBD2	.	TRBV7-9	TGTGCCAGCAGCCCGGGACTAGCGGGAGCGAGTGAGCAGTTCTTC	CASSPGLAGASEQFF
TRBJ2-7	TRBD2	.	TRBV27	TGTGCCAGCAGTTTAGCGGGGGTCGGGTCCTACGAGCAGTACTTC	CASSLAGVGSYEQYF
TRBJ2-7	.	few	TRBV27	TGTGCCAGCAGTCCGGGACTCTCCTACGAGCAGTACTTC	CASSPGLSYEQYF
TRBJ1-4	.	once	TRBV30	TGTGCCTGGAGCAGCCCTCGGGGATTGGGTGAAAAACTGTTTTTT	CAWSSPRGLGEKLFF
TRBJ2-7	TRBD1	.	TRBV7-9	TGTGCCAGCAGCCCCGAGGGACAGGCGTTCTACGAGCAGTACTTC	CASSPEGQAFYEQYF
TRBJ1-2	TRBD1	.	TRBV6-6	TGTGCCAGCAGTCGCTCAACAGGGGCATATGGCTACACCTTC	CASSRSTGAYGYTF
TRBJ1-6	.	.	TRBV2	TGTGCCAGCCACAGGGTACAAAATTCACCCCTCCACTTT	CASHRVQNSPLHF
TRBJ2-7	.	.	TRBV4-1	TGCGCCAGCAGCCAACCAAGGCAGGGGTGGGAGCAGTACTTC	CASSQPRQGWEQYF
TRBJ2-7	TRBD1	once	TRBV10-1	TGCGCCAGCAGTTGGGGACAGGGGGCTTACGAGCAGTACTTC	CASSWGQGAYEQYF
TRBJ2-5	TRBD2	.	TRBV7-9	TGTGCCAGCGGCTTAGGAGCAGGACTAGGGTATCAAGAGACCCAGTACTTC	CASGLGAGLGYQETQYF
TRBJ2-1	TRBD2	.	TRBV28	TGTGCCAGCAGTTTACGACTAGCGGGAGTCCTTGGGGGTGAGCAGTTCTTC	CASSLRLAGVLGGEQFF
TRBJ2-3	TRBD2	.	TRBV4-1	TGCGCCAGCACCTTGGGACTAGCGGGCACAGATACGCAGTATTTT	CASTLGLAGTDTQYF
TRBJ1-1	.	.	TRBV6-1	TGTGCCAGCAGCCAACCGGGACATTCAAACACTGAAGCTTTCTTT	CASSQPGHSNTEAFF
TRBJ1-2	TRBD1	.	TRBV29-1	TGCAGCGTTGATCCCAGGGACAGCGCTAACTATGGCTACACCTTC	CSVDPRDSANYGYTF
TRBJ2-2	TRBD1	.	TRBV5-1	TGCGCCAGCAAACCGGGACAGGGAGTCACCGGGGAGCTGTTTTTT	CASKPGQGVTGELFF
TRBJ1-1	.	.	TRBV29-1	TGCAGCGTTGAAGGGTGGCAGGCTAGCAACACTGAAGCTTTCTTT	CSVEGWQASNTEAFF
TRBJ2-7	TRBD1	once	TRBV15	TGTGCCACTCAACAGGGGGGGGACAGGGGCGAGCAGTACTTC	CATQQGGDRGEQYF
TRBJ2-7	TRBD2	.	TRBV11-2	TGTGCCAGCAGCTCGGGACTAGCGGGAGGCCGCTACGAGCAGTACTTC	CASSSGLAGGRYEQYF
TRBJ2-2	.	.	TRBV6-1	TGTGCCAGCAGACTGCACACCGGGGAGCTGTTTTTT	CASRLHTGELFF
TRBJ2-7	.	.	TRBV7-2	TGTGCCAGCAGCTTTGGAGTGACCCACGAGCAGTACTTC	CASSFGVTHEQYF
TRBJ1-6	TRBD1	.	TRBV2	TGTGCCAGCAGTGAGCGGACAGGGGCTATTTCACCCCTCCACTTT	CASSERTGAISPLHF
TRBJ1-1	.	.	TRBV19	TGTGCCAGTAGTATACGGGGGGCTCACGCTTTCTTT	CASSIRGAHAFF
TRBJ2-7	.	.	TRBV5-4	TGTGCCAGCAGCACAGACAGAAGCTCCTACGAGCAGTACTTC	CASSTDRSSYEQYF
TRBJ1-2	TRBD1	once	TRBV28	TGTGCCAGCAGTTTATCGGGGACAGGTAGCTATGGCTACACCTTC	CASSLSGTGSYGYTF
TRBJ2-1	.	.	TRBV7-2	TGTGCCAGCAGGCGACTACCTTCCTACAATGAGCAGTTCTTC	CASRRLPSYNEQFF
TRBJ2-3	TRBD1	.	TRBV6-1	TGTGCCAGCACCTCAGGGGGAGGCACAGATACGCAGTATTTT	CASTSGGGTDTQYF
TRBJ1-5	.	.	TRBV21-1	TGTGCCAGCAGCAACGAATTAGCAATAAATCAGCCCCAGCATTTT	CASSNELAINQPQHF
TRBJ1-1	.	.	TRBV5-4	TGTGCCAGCAGCTTTGAATATATGACAGTAGACACTGAAGCTTTCTTT	CASSFEYMTVDTEAFF
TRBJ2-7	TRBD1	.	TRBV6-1	TGTGCCAGCAGTCCTTTGGGGACAGGGGGCGGAGAGCAGTACTTC	CASSPLGTGGGEQYF
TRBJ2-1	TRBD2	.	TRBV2	TGTGCCAGCAGTGGTTTAGGTCTAGCGGGAGGAGGTGAGCAGTTCTTC	CASSGLGLAGGGEQFF
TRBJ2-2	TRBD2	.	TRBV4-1	TGCGCCAGCAGCCAAGGTCCCTCCGGGACTACTACCGGGGAGCTGTTTTTT	CASSQGPSGTTTGELFF
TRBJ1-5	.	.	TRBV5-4	TGTGCCAGCAGCCTAGGGGGGGATAGCAATCAGCCCCAGCATTTT	CASSLGGDSNQPQHF
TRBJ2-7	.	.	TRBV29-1	TGCAGCGTTGTACGGGATTACGAGCAGTACTTC	CSVVRDYEQYF
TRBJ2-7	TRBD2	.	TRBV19	TGTGCCAGTAGCCCCGGGACTAGCTCCTACGAGCAGTACTTC	CASSPGTSSYEQYF
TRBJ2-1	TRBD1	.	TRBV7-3	TGTGCCAGCAGCCCCACGCCGGGGGGAGGGACAGGGGGCCGGAGTGAGCAGTTCTTC	CASSPTPGGGTGGRSEQFF
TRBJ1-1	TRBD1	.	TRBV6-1	TGTGCCAGCACTTATACAGGGGGCTTCACTGAAGCTTTCTTT	CASTYTGGFTEAFF